This T cell receptor (beta chain) was retrieved from a study of blood T cell repertoires in COVID-19. Deletions cut 2 bases from V and 4 bases from J, with 13 bases between. The CDR3 extends over 14 amino acids. Germline V gene data show CDR1 as SGDLS and CDR2 as YYNGEE. Original analysis: Estimated nucleated cell counts came from reference gene primer amplification. TCRdb's table, derived via immunoSEQ multiplex PCR, lists solely in-frame clones and lacks some. D and trimming were read from the DNA, whereas the V and J calls and clone size are those reported in that table. The sample lists about 70,000 clones, nearly 80% occurring once.

The receptor was isolated from a woman aged 60-70 years with acute or convalescent COVID-19. The V gene is TRBV9, the J gene TRBJ2-7; tentatively, D is TRBD1 (6 bases). The sample comprised peripheral blood. As DNA, the CDR3 is TGTGCCAGCAGCGTCCAGGGCAGGGGATACGAGCAGTACTTC. As protein: CASSVQGRGYEQYF.